These 14 T cell receptor beta chains were sequenced from one sample in a study of T cell responses to AZD1222 COVID-19 vaccine. Data came from immunoSEQ multiplex PCR; TCRdb stores just in-frame clones and leaves some out. The top ten clones hold approximately 7% of a sample with over 85,000 clones, about 89% of them seen once. The sample was peripheral blood, taken on day 0 of AZD1222 vaccination. These receptors came from an adult in good health.

This chain joins TRBV27 and TRBJ1-5, with D perhaps matching TRBD1 (5 bases). Germline V gives CDR1 MNHEY, CDR2 SMNVEV (reference sequence). CDR3 length: 15 amino acids. V was clipped by 4 bases and J by 0 bases, with 10 bases between them. CDR3 residues: CASSSRGYSNQPQHF. DNA for the CDR3: TGTGCCAGCAGTTCCCGGGGGTATAGCAATCAGCCCCAGCATTTT.

This CDR3 reads CASSFEGPQETQYF. For the CDR3, the DNA is TGTGCCAGCAGCTTTGAAGGTCCCCAGGAGACCCAGTACTTC. The chain employs TRBV7-9 and TRBJ2-5; D is undetermined. The CDR3 is made up of 14 amino acids. Germline V gene sequence: CDR1 SEHNR, CDR2 FQNEAQ (reference sequence). V dropped 3 bases and J dropped 5 bases, with 13 bases sitting between them. The full variable domain, with the rest looked up from reference TRBV7-9 and TRBJ2-5, is DTGVSQNPRHKITKRGQNVTFRCDPISEHNRLYWYRQTLGQGPEFLTYFQNEAQLEKSRLLSDRFSAERPKGSFSTLEIQRTEQGDSAMYLCASSFEGPQETQYFGPGTRLLVL.

V is TRBV19 and J is TRBJ2-2, with D uncertain. The CDR3 covers 15 residues. Trimming pared 7 bases from V and 1 base from J, leaving 13 bases between. The V gene's germline CDR1 is LNHDA and CDR2 SQIVND (reference sequence). The CDR3 region has the DNA TGTGCCAGTACCTCAATGGGAAGGAACACCGGGGAGCTGTTTTTT. It specifies CASTSMGRNTGELFF.

The chain links TRBV7-3 to TRBJ1-2, with D uncertain. The CDR3 covers 15 residues. V was shortened by 5 bases and J by 0 bases, with 13 bases between the two germline ends. Germline loops: CDR1 SGHTA, CDR2 FQGTGA. The CDR3 is CASSPQPGSNYGYTF. CDR3 in DNA: TGTGCCAGCAGCCCCCAGCCGGGTTCTAACTATGGCTACACCTTC.

V is TRBV6-2 or TRBV6-3 and J is TRBJ2-7, with TRBD2 matching over 9 bases. Germline V gene lookup returns CDR1 MNHEY and CDR2 SVGEGT. Trimming cost V 8 bases and J 2 bases; bases outside gene matches: 10. This CDR3 has 15 residues. CDR3 in amino acids: CASCLGTSRAYEQYF. DNA for the CDR3: TGTGCCAGCTGCCTAGGGACTAGCAGGGCCTACGAGCAGTACTTC.

The chain is built from TRBV10-3 and TRBJ2-2, with D tentatively TRBD2 (6 bases). V lost 10 bases to trimming and J lost 4 bases, with 19 bases between them. The CDR3 is 15 residues long. Germline lookup yields CDR1 ENHRY and CDR2 SYGVKD. The CDR3 loop reads CASLTSEGFTGELFF. The DNA of the CDR3 is TGTGCCAGCTTGACCTCGGAGGGATTCACCGGGGAGCTGTTTTTT.

The gene calls are TRBV4-2 and TRBJ1-6; weak D call: TRBD1 (5 bases). Germline loops: CDR1 LGHNA, CDR2 YNFKEQ. The V gene lost 1 base and the J gene lost 7 bases, with 17 bases spanning the gap. The CDR3 loop spans 17 amino acids. The CDR3 nucleotides read TGTGCCAGCAGCCAAGTAAGGGCCCGGGACCTAAATTCACCCCTCCACTTT. Translated: CASSQVRARDLNSPLHF.

The chain combines TRBV5-1 with TRBJ1-1, with D perhaps TRBD1 (5 bases). From germline, CDR1 is SGHRS and CDR2 YFSETQ. V was trimmed by 5 bases and J by 7 bases, leaving 18 bases between them. The CDR3 contains 14 residues. The CDR3 DNA is TGCGCCAGCAGTACGGGAAACCGGGGGGATGAAGCTTTCTTT. It translates to CASSTGNRGDEAFF.

This clone was seen only once. The J gene is TRBJ2-5, the V gene TRBV5-5; 7 bases are a match to TRBD1. This CDR3 has 14 amino acids. Germline V lookup: CDR1 SGHKS, CDR2 YYEKEE (reference sequence). The J segment lost 4 bases and the V segment lost 2 bases, leaving 5 bases of the junction unmatched. CDR3: CASSLQGFGETQYF. The CDR3 nucleotides are TGTGCCAGCAGCTTACAGGGGTTCGGAGAGACCCAGTACTTC.

The CDR3: CAWSGQRGGISYNEQFF. The CDR3 DNA is TGTGCCTGGAGTGGTCAGCGGGGGGGTATCTCCTACAATGAGCAGTTCTTC. V gene TRBV30 combines with J gene TRBJ2-1; 10 nucleotides agree with TRBD2. The CDR3 has 17 amino acids. Germline CDR1 GTSNPN, CDR2 SVGIG (reference sequence). V gave up 1 base and J gave up 0 bases; unmatched junction bases: 6.

This chain joins TRBV3-1 (or the pseudogene TRBV3-2) and TRBJ2-1, with D perhaps given as TRBD1 or TRBD2 (5 bases each). Germline assignment: CDR1 LGHDT and CDR2 YNNKEL (reference sequence). V lost 5 bases and J 13 bases, leaving 15 bases between the germline ends. CDR3 length: 12 residues. The CDR3 sequence is CASSSGTDRQFF. The CDR3 coding sequence is TGTGCCAGCAGCTCCGGGACGGACCGCCAGTTCTTC.

The chain has TRBV7-9 and TRBJ2-3; D gene unclear. The CDR3 contains 13 residues. V gave up 5 bases and J gave up 4 bases, with 10 bases separating them. Germline V lookup: CDR1 SEHNR, CDR2 FQNEAQ (reference sequence). CDR3 loop: CASSGMSPDTQYF. The CDR3 DNA sequence: TGTGCCAGCAGCGGAATGTCCCCAGATACGCAGTATTTT. The full variable domain, with the rest looked up from reference TRBV7-9 and TRBJ2-3, is DTGVSQNPRHKITKRGQNVTFRCDPISEHNRLYWYRQTLGQGPEFLTYFQNEAQLEKSRLLSDRFSAERPKGSFSTLEIQRTEQGDSAMYLCASSGMSPDTQYFGPGTRLTVL.

The genes are TRBV18 and TRBJ2-3, with TRBD2 matching over 7 bases. The germline gives CDR1 KGHSH, CDR2 LQKENI. The V segment lost 5 bases and the J segment 2 bases; nucleotides outside the gene matches: 7. The CDR3 covers 15 residues. CDR3 sequence: CASSSASGNTDTQYF. The CDR3 DNA is TGTGCCAGCTCAAGTGCTAGCGGAAACACAGATACGCAGTATTTT.

The V call is TRBV2, the J call TRBJ2-5; 8 positions agree with TRBD2. The CDR3 is 14 residues long. CDR1 SNHLY and CDR2 FYNNEI come from the germline V gene. The V gene end was trimmed by 6 bases and the J gene end by 4 bases; junction bases not matched to a gene: 7. This chain's CDR3 is CASSRGRGAETQYF. CDR3 bases: TGTGCCAGCAGCCGGGGGCGGGGGGCAGAGACCCAGTACTTC.